The 18 T cell receptor beta chains below all came from one sample that was sequenced in a study of T cells after yellow fever vaccination. TCRdb re-called the 5' RACE reads through MiXCR, storing one row per CDR3 protein. The sample has some 320,000 distinct CDR3 sequences; 8.5% to 10% are singletons. The sample here was PBMCs, taken on the day of the first yellow fever vaccination. The receptors here all came from a young man who received the YFV17D yellow fever vaccine.

This clonotype was detected ten times or more. The chain has TRBV12-3 or TRBV12-4 and TRBJ2-5; 7 bases agree with TRBD2. The V gene end was trimmed by 6 bases and the J gene end by 2 bases; junction bases not matched to a gene: 9. The CDR3 length is 15 residues. The CDR3, as DNA: TGTGCCAGCAGCCGGGATCAAGCGGGGCAAGAGACCCAGTACTTC. Translated: CASSRDQAGQETQYF.

The chain has TRBV5-1 and TRBJ1-2; D is unresolved. Trimming took 4 bases from V and 4 from J, leaving 14 bases between them. CDR3 length: 14 amino acids. Germline-derived CDR1 and CDR2 are SGHRS and YFSETQ. The CDR3 protein is CASSKGEAPYGYTF. The CDR3 DNA follows: TGCGCCAGCAGCAAAGGCGAGGCCCCCTATGGCTACACCTTC.

The rearrangement uses TRBV7-9 and TRBJ1-1; the D gene is possibly TRBD1 (6 bases). Trimming shortened V by 5 bases and J by 0 bases, and 10 bases separated the two germline ends. CDR1 SEHNR and CDR2 FQNEAQ come from the germline V gene (reference sequence). The CDR3 is 14 residues long. The CDR3 here is CASSGGQMNTEAFF. CDR3 sequence (DNA): TGTGCCAGCAGCGGAGGACAGATGAACACTGAAGCTTTCTTT.

This clonotype was counted at least ten times. This chain uses TRBV10-3 with TRBJ2-2, with D possibly TRBD2 on 6 matching bases. The germline V and J ends were trimmed by 11 bases and 6 bases, with 16 bases remaining between them. The CDR3 is made up of 13 amino acids. Germline CDR1 is ENHRY and CDR2 is SYGVKD. The CDR3 region is CAVGTSQSGELFF. In nucleotides, the CDR3 is TGTGCCGTGGGAACTAGCCAGTCCGGGGAGCTGTTTTTT.

The chain joins TRBV6-5 to TRBJ2-3, with TRBD2 matching over 11 bases. This CDR3 spans 14 amino acids. The germline V gene encodes CDR1 MNHEY and CDR2 SVGAGI. The V segment lost 2 bases and the J segment 5 bases; nucleotides outside the gene matches: 0. The CDR3 loop reads CASSYGTSGDTQYF. As DNA, the CDR3 is TGTGCCAGCAGTTACGGGACTAGCGGAGATACGCAGTATTTT.

This clonotype was counted many times. The chain uses TRBV24-1 and TRBJ1-1; D not resolved. The ends were cut back, 3 bases at V and 6 bases at J, with 7 bases in the middle. In germline, CDR1 is KGHDR, CDR2 SFDVKD. The CDR3 is made up of 12 amino acids. CDR3 region: CATSDGVAEAFF. CDR3 nucleotides: TGTGCCACCAGTGATGGGGTGGCTGAAGCTTTCTTT.

This clonotype occurred a few times. V usage is TRBV20-1 and J usage is TRBJ2-7; D possibly corresponds to TRBD2 (6 bases). Germline loops: CDR1 DFQATT, CDR2 SNEGSKA (reference sequence). The CDR3 totals 13 residues. The CDR3 reads CGISAGMGYEQYF. The CDR3 DNA reads TGCGGGATATCGGCGGGGATGGGATACGAGCAGTACTTC.

This CDR3 is CSASAAGGHVDTQYF. CDR3 DNA sequence: TGCAGTGCTAGTGCAGCGGGGGGGCACGTGGATACGCAGTATTTT. The chain is built from TRBV20-1 and TRBJ2-3, with TRBD2 identical over 10 bases. CDR3 length: 15 residues. Germline trimming cut 3 bases from V and 6 bases from J; bases unmatched to any gene: 9. The germline CDR1 and CDR2 sequences are DFQATT and SNEGSKA (reference sequence).

This clonotype was observed at least ten times. This chain links TRBV10-2 with TRBJ2-3, with D tentatively TRBD1 or TRBD2 (5 bases each). The CDR3 is 13 amino acids. V lost 6 bases and J lost 2, with 9 bases in between. CDR1 is WSHSY, CDR2 SAAADI, per germline. DNA for the CDR3: TGCGCCAGCAGGGTCGGGGCCACAGATACGCAGTATTTT. Translated, it gives CASRVGATDTQYF.

This clonotype was found a few times. J is TRBJ2-1 and V is TRBV6-1, with 8 bases lining up with TRBD2. The CDR3 length is 15 residues. The V gene end was trimmed by 5 bases and the J gene end by 9 bases; junction bases not matched to a gene: 12. Germline V gene lookup returns CDR1 MNHNS and CDR2 SASEGT. CDR3 nucleotide sequence: TGTGCCAGCAGTCGACGGACTAGCTTAGTCGGTGAGCAGTTCTTC. Translating it yields CASSRRTSLVGEQFF.

This clonotype occurred a few times. The rearrangement joins TRBV7-3 to TRBJ2-3; D is unresolved. Germline V lookup: CDR1 SGHTA, CDR2 FQGTGA. CDR3 length: 13 amino acids. The V and J ends lost 6 bases and 1 base respectively, with 8 bases between them. CDR3 DNA sequence: TGTGCCAGCAGTGGACCTGGCACAGATACGCAGTATTTT. Translation: CASSGPGTDTQYF.

This clonotype was observed a handful of times. The rearrangement uses TRBV4-1 and TRBJ2-2; maybe TRBD1 (5 bases). The CDR3 contains 16 residues. Germline-derived CDR1 and CDR2 are MGHRA and YSYEKL. Trimming pared 3 bases from V and 7 bases from J, leaving 18 bases between. CDR3 nucleotide sequence: TGCGCCAGCAGCCAGCCCGACAGAGCCCCAAGCGGGGAGCTGTTTTTT. As protein: CASSQPDRAPSGELFF.

This clonotype was seen many times. This chain connects TRBV5-1 to TRBJ2-5, with 9 nucleotides matching TRBD1. In germline, CDR1 is SGHRS, CDR2 YFSETQ. Germline trimming cut 5 bases from V and 2 bases from J; bases unmatched to any gene: 7. The CDR3 has 15 amino acids. The CDR3 is CASSGGQGWQETQYF. For the CDR3, the DNA is TGCGCCAGCAGTGGCGGACAGGGGTGGCAAGAGACCCAGTACTTC.

This rearrangement joins TRBV18 to TRBJ2-7, with TRBD1 matching over 7 bases. With 1 base clipped from V and 3 bases from J, the junction kept 12 bases outside the gene matches. Germline V gives CDR1 KGHSH, CDR2 LQKENI. This CDR3 comprises 17 residues. The DNA for the CDR3 is TGTGCCAGCTCACCACGGCTTAATCGACAGGGCTACTACGAGCAGTACTTC. It translates to CASSPRLNRQGYYEQYF.

This clonotype was seen at least ten times. CDR3 protein: CASSEASEQYF. Here the CDR3 DNA reads TGTGCCAGCAGTGAGGCCAGCGAGCAGTACTTC. The chain is built from TRBV2 and TRBJ2-7; D gene uncertain. In germline, CDR1 is SNHLY, CDR2 FYNNEI. The CDR3 covers 11 residues. V was trimmed by 3 bases and J by 6 bases, leaving 6 bases between them.

This clonotype was recorded many times. The chain employs TRBV7-6 and TRBJ2-1; the match to TRBD2 covers 11 bases. CDR1 is SGHVS, CDR2 FNYEAQ, per germline. The junction had 6 bases not matched to a gene; V was cut back by 3 bases and J by 5 bases. The CDR3 extends over 16 amino acids. The CDR3 bases are TGTGCCAGCAGCTTCGAACTAGCGGGGGACCACAATGAGCAGTTCTTC. Translated: CASSFELAGDHNEQFF.

This clonotype was counted between two and nine times. The chain uses TRBV12-5 and TRBJ2-3; a weak D match, TRBD1 (6 bases). Trimming took off 5 bases at V and 6 bases at J, with 15 bases between the two ends. In germline, CDR1 is LGHNT, CDR2 FRNRAP. The CDR3 has 14 residues. The CDR3 sequence: CASGPQGLRDTQYF. Written as DNA, the CDR3 is TGTGCTAGTGGTCCTCAGGGGCTTAGGGATACGCAGTATTTT.

This clonotype came up many times. CDR3 DNA sequence: TGTGCCAGCAACCCGAATGGGTTCAGCACAGATACGCAGTATTTT. Translation: CASNPNGFSTDTQYF. V gene TRBV12-3 or TRBV12-4 combines with J gene TRBJ2-3; unclear D gene. Trimming pared 7 bases from V and 0 bases from J, leaving 14 bases between. This CDR3 has 15 amino acids.